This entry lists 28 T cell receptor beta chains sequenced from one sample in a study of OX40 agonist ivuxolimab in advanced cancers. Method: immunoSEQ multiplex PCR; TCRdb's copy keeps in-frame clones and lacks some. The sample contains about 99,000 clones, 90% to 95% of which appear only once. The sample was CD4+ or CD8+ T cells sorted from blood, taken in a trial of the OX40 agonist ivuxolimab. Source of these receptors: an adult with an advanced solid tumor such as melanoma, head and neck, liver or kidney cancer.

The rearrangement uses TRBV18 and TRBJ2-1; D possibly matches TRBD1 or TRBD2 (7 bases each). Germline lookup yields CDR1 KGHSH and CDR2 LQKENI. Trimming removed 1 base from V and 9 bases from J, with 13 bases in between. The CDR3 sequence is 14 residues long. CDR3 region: CASSPRQGGGEQFF. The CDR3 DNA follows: TGTGCCAGCTCACCACGGCAGGGGGGGGGTGAGCAGTTCTTC.

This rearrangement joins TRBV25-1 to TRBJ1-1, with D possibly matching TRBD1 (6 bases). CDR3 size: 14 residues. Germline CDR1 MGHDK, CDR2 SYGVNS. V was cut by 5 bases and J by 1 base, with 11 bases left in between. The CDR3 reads CASSSQGRNTEAFF. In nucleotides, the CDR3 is TGTGCCAGCAGTTCTCAGGGGCGGAACACTGAAGCTTTCTTT.

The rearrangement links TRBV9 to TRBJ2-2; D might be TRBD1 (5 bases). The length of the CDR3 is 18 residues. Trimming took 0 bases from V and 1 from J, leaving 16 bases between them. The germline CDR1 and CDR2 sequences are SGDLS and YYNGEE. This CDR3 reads CASSVGPGTGLNTGELFF. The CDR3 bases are TGTGCCAGCAGCGTAGGACCCGGTACAGGTCTGAACACCGGGGAGCTGTTTTTT.

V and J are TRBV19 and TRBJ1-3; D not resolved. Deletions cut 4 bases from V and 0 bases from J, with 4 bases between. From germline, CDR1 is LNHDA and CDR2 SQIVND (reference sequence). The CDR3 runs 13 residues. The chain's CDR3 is CASSTGSGNTIYF. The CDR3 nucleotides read TGTGCCAGTAGTACAGGCTCTGGAAACACCATATATTTT.

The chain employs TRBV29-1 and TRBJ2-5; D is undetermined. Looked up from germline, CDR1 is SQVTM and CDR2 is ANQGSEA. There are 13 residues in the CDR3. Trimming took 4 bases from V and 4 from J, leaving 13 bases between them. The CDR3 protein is CSVVRVRGETQYF. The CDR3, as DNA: TGCAGCGTTGTTAGGGTACGCGGAGAGACCCAGTACTTC.

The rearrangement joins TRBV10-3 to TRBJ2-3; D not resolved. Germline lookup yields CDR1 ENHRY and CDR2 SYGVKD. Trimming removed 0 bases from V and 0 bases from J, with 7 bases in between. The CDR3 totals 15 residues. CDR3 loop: CAISESQLSTDTQYF. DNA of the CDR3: TGTGCCATCAGTGAGTCTCAGCTTAGCACAGATACGCAGTATTTT.

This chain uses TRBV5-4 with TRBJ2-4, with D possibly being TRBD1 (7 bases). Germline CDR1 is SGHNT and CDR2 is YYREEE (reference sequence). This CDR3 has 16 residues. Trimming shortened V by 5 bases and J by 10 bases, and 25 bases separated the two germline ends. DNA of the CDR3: TGTGCCAGCAGTGGAGACAGGGCCTCAAGGGGGGAAATTCAGTACTTC. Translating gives CASSGDRASRGEIQYF.

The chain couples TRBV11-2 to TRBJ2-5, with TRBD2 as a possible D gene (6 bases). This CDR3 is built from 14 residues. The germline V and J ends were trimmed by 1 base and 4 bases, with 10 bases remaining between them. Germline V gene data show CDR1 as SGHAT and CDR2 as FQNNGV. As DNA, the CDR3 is TGTGCCAGCAGCTTAGCACTAGCAACAGAGACCCAGTACTTC. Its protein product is CASSLALATETQYF.

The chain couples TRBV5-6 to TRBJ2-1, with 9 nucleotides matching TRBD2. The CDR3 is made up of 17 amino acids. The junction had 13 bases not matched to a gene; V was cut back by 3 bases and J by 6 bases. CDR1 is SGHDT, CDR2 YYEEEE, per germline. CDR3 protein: CASSSPGLAVIGNEQFF. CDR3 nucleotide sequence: TGTGCCAGCAGCTCGCCGGGACTAGCAGTAATAGGCAATGAGCAGTTCTTC.

The CDR3 loop is CASSQDRSTDTQYF. The CDR3 DNA reads TGCGCCAGCAGCCAAGACAGAAGCACAGATACGCAGTATTTT. J is TRBJ2-3 and V is TRBV4-1, with no clear D. Deletions cut 0 bases from V and 0 bases from J, with 4 bases between. Looked up from germline, CDR1 is MGHRA and CDR2 is YSYEKL. CDR3 length: 14 amino acids.

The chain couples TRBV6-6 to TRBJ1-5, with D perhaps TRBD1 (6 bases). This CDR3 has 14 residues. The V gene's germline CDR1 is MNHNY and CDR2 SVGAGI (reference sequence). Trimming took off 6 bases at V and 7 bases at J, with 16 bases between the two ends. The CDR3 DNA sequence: TGTGCCAGCAGCCCACACAGGGACGGGCAGCCCCAGCATTTT. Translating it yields CASSPHRDGQPQHF.

The CDR3 sequence: CASSAGLAGVEQFF. Written as DNA, the CDR3 is TGTGCCAGCAGCGCGGGACTAGCGGGAGTGGAGCAGTTCTTC. The chain couples TRBV9 to TRBJ2-1, with TRBD2 matching over 14 bases. The CDR3 is made up of 14 amino acids. Germline CDR1 SGDLS, CDR2 YYNGEE. V shed 3 bases, J shed 10 bases, and the junction held 3 bases outside the gene matches.

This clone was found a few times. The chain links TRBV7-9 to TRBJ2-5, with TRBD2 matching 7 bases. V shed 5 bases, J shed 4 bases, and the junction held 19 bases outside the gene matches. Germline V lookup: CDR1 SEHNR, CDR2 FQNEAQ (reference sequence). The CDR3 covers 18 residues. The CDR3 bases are TGTGCCAGCAGCCCCAGGACTAGAGGAACCCCAGTACCAGAGACCCAGTACTTC. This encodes CASSPRTRGTPVPETQYF.

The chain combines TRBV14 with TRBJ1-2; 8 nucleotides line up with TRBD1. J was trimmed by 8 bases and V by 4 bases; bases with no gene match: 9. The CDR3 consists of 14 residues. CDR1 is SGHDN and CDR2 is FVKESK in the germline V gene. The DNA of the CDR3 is TGTGCCAGCAGCCGATCGGACAGGGTGGGAGGCTACACCTTC. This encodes CASSRSDRVGGYTF.

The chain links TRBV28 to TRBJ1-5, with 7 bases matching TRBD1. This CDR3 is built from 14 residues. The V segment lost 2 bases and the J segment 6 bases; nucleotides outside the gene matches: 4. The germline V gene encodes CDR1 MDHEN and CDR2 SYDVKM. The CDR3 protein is CASSLVTGAQPQHF. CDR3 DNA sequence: TGTGCCAGCAGTTTAGTAACAGGGGCTCAGCCCCAGCATTTT. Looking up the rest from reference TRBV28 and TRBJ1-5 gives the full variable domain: DVKVTQSSRYLVKRTGEKVFLECVQDMDHENMFWYRQDPGLGLRLIYFSYDVKMKEKGDIPEGYSVSREKKERFSLILESASTNQTSMYLCASSLVTGAQPQHFGDGTRLSIL.

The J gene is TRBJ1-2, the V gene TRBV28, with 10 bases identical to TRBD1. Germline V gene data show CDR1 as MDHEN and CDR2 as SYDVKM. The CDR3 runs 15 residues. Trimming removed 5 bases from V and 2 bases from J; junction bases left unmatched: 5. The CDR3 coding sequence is TGTGCCAGCAGTGTCCCGGGACAGGGGAACTATGGCTACACCTTC. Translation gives CASSVPGQGNYGYTF.

CDR3 in amino acids: CASSLKRLAGNEQFF. The DNA of the CDR3 is TGTGCCAGCAGTTTAAAGAGACTAGCGGGAAACGAGCAGTTCTTC. The V and J genes are TRBV27 and TRBJ2-1, with 11 bases lining up with TRBD2. Trimming took 2 bases from V and 10 from J; bases not matched to a gene: 7. This CDR3 has 15 amino acids. CDR1 and CDR2 (germline): MNHEY, SMNVEV (reference sequence).

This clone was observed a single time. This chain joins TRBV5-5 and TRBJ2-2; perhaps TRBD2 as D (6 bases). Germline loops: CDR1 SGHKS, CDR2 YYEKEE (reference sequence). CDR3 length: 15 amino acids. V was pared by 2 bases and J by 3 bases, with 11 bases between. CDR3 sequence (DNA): TGTGCCAGCAGCTTAGGGACTCGATACACCGGGGAGCTGTTTTTT. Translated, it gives CASSLGTRYTGELFF.

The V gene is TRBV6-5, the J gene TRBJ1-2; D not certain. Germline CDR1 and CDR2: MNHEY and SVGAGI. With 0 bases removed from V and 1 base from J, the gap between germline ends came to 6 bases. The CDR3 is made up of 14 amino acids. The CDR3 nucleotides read TGTGCCAGCAGTTACTCGAAGCTTAACTATGGCTACACCTTC. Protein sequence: CASSYSKLNYGYTF.

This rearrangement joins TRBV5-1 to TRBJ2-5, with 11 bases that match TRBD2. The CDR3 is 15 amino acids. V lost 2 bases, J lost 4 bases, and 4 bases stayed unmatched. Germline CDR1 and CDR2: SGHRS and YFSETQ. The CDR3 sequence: CASSLSTSGIETQYF. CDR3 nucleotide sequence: TGCGCCAGCAGCTTATCGACTAGCGGGATAGAGACCCAGTACTTC. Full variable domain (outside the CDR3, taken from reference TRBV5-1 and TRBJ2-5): KAGVTQTPRYLIKTRGQQVTLSCSPISGHRSVSWYQQTPGQGLQFLFEYFSETQRNKGNFPGRFSGRQFSNSRSEMNVSTLELGDSALYLCASSLSTSGIETQYFGPGTRLLVL.

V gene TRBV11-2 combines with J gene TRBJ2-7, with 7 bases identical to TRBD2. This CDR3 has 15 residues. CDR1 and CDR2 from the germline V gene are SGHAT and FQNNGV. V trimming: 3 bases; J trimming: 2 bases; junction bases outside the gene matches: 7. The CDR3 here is CASSFGRGPPYEQYF. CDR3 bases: TGTGCCAGCAGCTTTGGGAGGGGTCCGCCCTACGAGCAGTACTTC.

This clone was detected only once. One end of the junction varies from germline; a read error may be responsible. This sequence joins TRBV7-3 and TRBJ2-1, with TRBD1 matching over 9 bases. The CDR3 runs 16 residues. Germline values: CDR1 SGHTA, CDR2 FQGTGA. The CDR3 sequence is CASSITGTGFYNEQFF. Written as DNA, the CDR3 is TGTGCCAGCAGCATAACCGGGACAGGGTTTTACAATGAGCAGTTCTTC.

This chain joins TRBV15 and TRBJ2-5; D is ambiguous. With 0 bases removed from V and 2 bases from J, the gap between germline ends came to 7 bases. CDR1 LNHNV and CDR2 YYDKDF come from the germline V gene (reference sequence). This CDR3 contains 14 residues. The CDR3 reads CATSRDGVQETQYF. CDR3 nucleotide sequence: TGTGCCACCAGCAGAGATGGGGTGCAAGAGACCCAGTACTTC.

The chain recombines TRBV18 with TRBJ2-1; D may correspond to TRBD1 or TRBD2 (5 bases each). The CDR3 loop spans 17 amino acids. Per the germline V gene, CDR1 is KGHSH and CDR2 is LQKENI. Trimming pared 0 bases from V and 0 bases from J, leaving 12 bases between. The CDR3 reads CASSPPGVRNSYNEQFF. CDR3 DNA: TGTGCCAGCTCACCACCGGGGGTCAGAAACTCCTACAATGAGCAGTTCTTC.

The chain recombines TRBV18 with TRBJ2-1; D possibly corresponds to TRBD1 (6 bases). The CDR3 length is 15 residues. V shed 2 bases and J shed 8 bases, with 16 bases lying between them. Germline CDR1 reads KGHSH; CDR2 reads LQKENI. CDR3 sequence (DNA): TGTGCCAGCTCACCAGGGGGCCCCCGCTGGGATGAGCAGTTCTTC. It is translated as CASSPGGPRWDEQFF.

This chain's CDR3 is CASSLAGGPHEQYF. DNA for the CDR3: TGTGCCAGCAGCTTGGCGGGAGGGCCCCACGAGCAGTACTTC. The chain recombines TRBV7-9 with TRBJ2-7; 9 positions agree with TRBD2. J gave up 5 bases and V 3 bases, and 5 bases lay outside the gene matches. CDR1 SEHNR and CDR2 FQNEAQ come from the germline V gene (reference sequence). The CDR3 is 14 amino acids. The full variable domain, rest sourced from reference TRBV7-9 and TRBJ2-7, is DTGVSQNPRHKITKRGQNVTFRCDPISEHNRLYWYRQTLGQGPEFLTYFQNEAQLEKSRLLSDRFSAERPKGSFSTLEIQRTEQGDSAMYLCASSLAGGPHEQYFGPGTRLTVT.

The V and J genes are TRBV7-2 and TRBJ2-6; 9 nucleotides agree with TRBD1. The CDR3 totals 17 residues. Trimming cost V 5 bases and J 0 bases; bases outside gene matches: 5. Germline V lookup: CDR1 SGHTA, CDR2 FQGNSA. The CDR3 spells CASSPTGGASGANVLTF. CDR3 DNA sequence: TGTGCCAGCAGCCCGACAGGGGGGGCCTCTGGGGCCAACGTCCTGACTTTC.

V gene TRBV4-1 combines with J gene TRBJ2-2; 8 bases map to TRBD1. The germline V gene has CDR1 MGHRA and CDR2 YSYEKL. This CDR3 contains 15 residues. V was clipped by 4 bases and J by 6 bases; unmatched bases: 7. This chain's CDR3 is CASSLDRGGAGELFF. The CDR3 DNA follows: TGCGCCAGCAGCCTAGACAGGGGCGGCGCCGGGGAGCTGTTTTTT.